This T cell receptor beta chain originates from a study of blood T cell repertoires in COVID-19. The wider study: The United States, Italy and Spain supplied acute and convalescent COVID-19 samples.

Original methodology: Amplifying reference gene primers gave estimates of nucleated cell counts. Clones were read by immunoSEQ multiplex PCR, and TCRdb kept only the in-frame ones, dropping some. Clone size and the V and J calls come from that table; the DNA yielded D and trimming. The table has 150,000 to 200,000 clones, roughly 84% seen once. Germline V gives CDR1 MNHNS, CDR2 SASEGT. This CDR3 has 15 amino acids. V lost 2 bases to trimming and J lost 3 bases, with 13 bases between them. Within the sample, this clone is medium-sized (0.01 to 0.1%). The sequenced sample was PBMCs or T cells enriched from blood (not recorded which). The chain recombines TRBV6-1 with TRBJ1-1; D may be TRBD1 (6 bases). The receptor's source is a woman in her twenties or thirties who had been exposed to COVID-19. CDR3 in DNA: TGTGCCAGCAGTGAAAAGGGGGACGGACACACTGAAGCTTTCTTT. Its protein is CASSEKGDGHTEAFF.